The sequence of this TCR beta chain was determined in a study of T-cell memory formation after mild COVID-19. Study observations and caveats: CD4/CD8 balance characterized clones contracting day 15 to 85, and CD4+ skew characterized later expanders.

V trimming: 4 bases; J trimming: 3 bases; junction bases outside the gene matches: 1. This CDR3 spans 14 amino acids. Germline V lookup: CDR1 ENHRY, CDR2 SYGVKD. MiXCR, run by TCRdb on the 5' RACE reads, gives a single entry per CDR3 protein. The sample lists about 190,000 distinct CDR3 sequences, 10% occurring once. A word on this clonotype: Its antigen is still unknown.

The source material was PBMCs or a T cell subset sorted from them (not recorded which). The TCR was taken from a man between 18 and 35 years old who had mild COVID-19 (a few samples of this study predate the infection). Cell type and time point are not known. The chain has TRBV10-3 and TRBJ1-1, with 11 bases that match TRBD1. Here the CDR3 reads CAISGDRGDTEAFF. DNA of the CDR3: TGTGCCATCAGTGGGGACAGGGGGGACACTGAAGCTTTCTTT.